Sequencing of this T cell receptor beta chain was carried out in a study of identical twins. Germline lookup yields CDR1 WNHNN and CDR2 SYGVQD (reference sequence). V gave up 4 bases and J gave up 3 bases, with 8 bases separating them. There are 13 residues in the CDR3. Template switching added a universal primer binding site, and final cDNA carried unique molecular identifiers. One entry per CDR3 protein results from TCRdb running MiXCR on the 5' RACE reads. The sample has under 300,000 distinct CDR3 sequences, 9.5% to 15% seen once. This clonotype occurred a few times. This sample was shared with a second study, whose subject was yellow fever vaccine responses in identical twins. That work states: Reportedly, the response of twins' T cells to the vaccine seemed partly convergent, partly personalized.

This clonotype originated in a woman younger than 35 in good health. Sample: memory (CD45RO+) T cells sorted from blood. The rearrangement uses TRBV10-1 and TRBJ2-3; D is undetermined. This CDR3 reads CASSVLGTDTQYF. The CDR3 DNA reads TGCGCCAGCAGTGTTTTAGGAACAGATACGCAGTATTTT.